The 23 T cell receptor beta chains listed next were all sequenced from one sample in a study of T cell changes during pregnancy in multiple sclerosis. Produced via immunoSEQ multiplex PCR; TCRdb's table is partial and in-frame only. The sample contains approximately 50,000 clones, roughly 94% of which appear only once. This material consisted of CD4+ T cells from peripheral blood mononuclear cells, taken in the third trimester of pregnancy. These receptors came from a female donor with multiple sclerosis, enrolled in a pregnancy study.

This clone was detected only once. The rearrangement joins TRBV6-6 to TRBJ2-3, with a weak D call TRBD1 (6 bases). V lost 5 bases and J 5 bases, leaving 17 bases between the germline ends. Germline V gene data show CDR1 as MNHNY and CDR2 as SVGAGI (reference sequence). The length of the CDR3 is 15 residues. For the CDR3, the DNA is TGTGCCAGCAGTCCCCGACAGGCCCCCCGAGATACGCAGTATTTT. As protein: CASSPRQAPRDTQYF.

The chain uses TRBV5-1 and TRBJ1-3; possibly TRBD1 for D (6 bases). This CDR3 has 16 residues. Germline values: CDR1 SGHRS, CDR2 YFSETQ. The V and J ends lost 0 bases and 2 bases respectively, with 12 bases between them. The CDR3 reads CASSLEGGGPGNTIYF. Written as DNA, the CDR3 is TGCGCCAGCAGCTTGGAAGGGGGGGGACCTGGAAACACCATATATTTT.

The chain has TRBV7-2 and TRBJ2-7; 10 bases map to TRBD2. The CDR3 length is 15 residues. Germline lookup yields CDR1 SGHTA and CDR2 FQGNSA. The V segment lost 3 bases and the J segment 3 bases; nucleotides outside the gene matches: 5. CDR3 in amino acids: CASSLSGGVIYEQYF. The CDR3 DNA sequence: TGTGCCAGCAGCTTGAGCGGGGGGGTAATCTACGAGCAGTACTTC.

This clone was recorded only once. The chain links TRBV28 to TRBJ1-2, with 7 bases that match TRBD1. The CDR3 is made up of 12 amino acids. CDR1 is MDHEN, CDR2 SYDVKM, per germline. The junction had 7 bases not matched to a gene; V was cut back by 8 bases and J by 7 bases. The CDR3 reads CASSRDSFGYTF. The CDR3 nucleotides are TGTGCCAGCTCCCGGGACAGTTTTGGCTACACCTTC.

The rearrangement links TRBV10-3 to TRBJ2-1; the match to TRBD1 covers 7 bases. Germline CDR1 ENHRY, CDR2 SYGVKD. The V gene end was trimmed by 4 bases and the J gene end by 0 bases; junction bases not matched to a gene: 6. The CDR3 extends over 16 amino acids. The CDR3 DNA reads TGTGCCATCAGTGGAAGGGGGCAAGACTCCTACAATGAGCAGTTCTTC. The encoded protein is CAISGRGQDSYNEQFF.

V usage is TRBV6-1 and J usage is TRBJ1-5, with a weak D call TRBD1 (5 bases). V lost 3 bases, J lost 6 bases, and 15 bases lay in between. Looked up from germline, CDR1 is MNHNS and CDR2 is SASEGT. This CDR3 is 15 amino acids long. CDR3 DNA: TGTGCCAGCAGTGAGGGCCAGGGAATGGGTCAGCCCCAGCATTTT. It specifies CASSEGQGMGQPQHF.

The chain combines TRBV7-6 with TRBJ2-1; 9 bases agree with TRBD2. With V trimmed by 1 base and J by 6 bases, 7 bases remained unmatched. Germline lookup yields CDR1 SGHVS and CDR2 FNYEAQ. The length of the CDR3 is 16 residues. CDR3 coding DNA: TGTGCCAGCAGCTTAGGAGGTAGCGGGAGATTCAATGAGCAGTTCTTC. This sequence encodes CASSLGGSGRFNEQFF.

CDR3 residues: CASSLGQGAGSPLHF. For the CDR3, the DNA is TGTGCCAGCAGCCTCGGACAGGGGGCAGGATCACCCCTCCACTTT. The chain recombines TRBV11-2 with TRBJ1-6, with 11 bases matching TRBD1. Trimming removed 5 bases from V and 10 bases from J; junction bases left unmatched: 7. Germline loops: CDR1 SGHAT, CDR2 FQNNGV. The CDR3 covers 15 residues.

This clone showed up just once. CDR3 bases: TGTGCCAGCAGCATTGGGACAGCTAATTACATAGCCAAAAACATTCAGTACTTC. Translated, it gives CASSIGTANYIAKNIQYF. The J gene is TRBJ2-4, the V gene TRBV7-2; 7 positions match TRBD1. Germline trimming cut 5 bases from V and 0 bases from J; bases unmatched to any gene: 13. The CDR3 is made up of 18 amino acids. Germline CDR1 and CDR2: SGHTA and FQGNSA. Combining the CDR3 with reference TRBV7-2 and TRBJ2-4 gives the whole variable domain GAGVSQSPSNKVTEKGKDVELRCDPISGHTALYWYRQSLGQGLEFLIYFQGNSAPDKSGLPSDRFSAERTGGSVSTLTIQRTQQEDSAVYLCASSIGTANYIAKNIQYFGAGTRLSVL.

This chain uses TRBV10-3 with TRBJ1-4; 11 positions match TRBD1. The CDR3 spans 14 residues. Germline loops: CDR1 ENHRY, CDR2 SYGVKD. The J segment lost 4 bases and the V segment lost 6 bases, leaving 1 base of the junction unmatched. The CDR3 sequence: CAIRDRGLNEKLFF. The CDR3 DNA reads TGTGCCATCAGGGACAGGGGGCTTAATGAAAAACTGTTTTTT.

V gene TRBV18 combines with J gene TRBJ2-2; 7 bases agree with TRBD1. This CDR3 has 14 amino acids. J was trimmed by 5 bases and V by 6 bases; bases with no gene match: 6. Germline V gene sequence: CDR1 KGHSH, CDR2 LQKENI. As DNA, the CDR3 is TGTGCCAGCTCCCCGACAGGGCGTACCGGGGAGCTGTTTTTT. This translates into CASSPTGRTGELFF.

The V gene is TRBV7-9, the J gene TRBJ2-3; 14 bases match TRBD2. With 5 bases clipped from V and 9 bases from J, the junction kept 1 base outside the gene matches. The CDR3 is 13 residues long. Germline V gene sequence: CDR1 SEHNR, CDR2 FQNEAQ (reference sequence). The CDR3 sequence: CASSRTSGGTQYF. As DNA, the CDR3 is TGTGCCAGCAGCAGGACTAGCGGGGGGACGCAGTATTTT.

The chain uses TRBV18 and TRBJ1-4; D gene uncertain. CDR3 length: 14 amino acids. Trimming removed 4 bases from V and 7 bases from J, with 13 bases in between. Germline V gene data show CDR1 as KGHSH and CDR2 as LQKENI. CDR3 DNA: TGTGCCAGCTCACTCGGGTTATCGGGTGAAAAACTGTTTTTT. Amino acids: CASSLGLSGEKLFF.

The rearrangement uses TRBV6-5 and TRBJ1-1; 8 positions match TRBD1. With V trimmed by 6 bases and J by 4 bases, 4 bases remained unmatched. Germline V gene data show CDR1 as MNHEY and CDR2 as SVGAGI. The CDR3 length is 13 residues. CDR3 sequence reads: CASRPTGGTEAFF. DNA for the CDR3: TGTGCCAGCAGACCCACAGGGGGCACTGAAGCTTTCTTT.

This chain joins TRBV9 and TRBJ2-1, with TRBD2 identical over 7 bases. V was clipped by 4 bases and J by 4 bases; unmatched bases: 11. Germline V gene data show CDR1 as SGDLS and CDR2 as YYNGEE. This CDR3 is built from 16 residues. The CDR3 region is CASSPLAGAGYNEQFF. As DNA, the CDR3 is TGTGCCAGCAGCCCCTTGGCGGGAGCGGGGTACAATGAGCAGTTCTTC.

The gene calls are TRBV7-3 and TRBJ1-1; no clear D gene. Germline-derived CDR1 and CDR2 are SGHTA and FQGTGA. Trimming cost V 2 bases and J 4 bases, with 8 bases left between them. The CDR3 covers 13 residues. CDR3 region: CASSLQESTEAFF. CDR3 DNA: TGTGCCAGCAGCTTACAAGAGTCCACTGAAGCTTTCTTT.

In its sample, this clone was seen once. This chain connects TRBV19 to TRBJ2-1, with 8 nucleotides matching TRBD1. The CDR3 totals 15 residues. Germline V CDR1 and CDR2: LNHDA, SQIVND (reference sequence). Unmatched junction bases numbered 8, after V lost 1 base and J lost 9 bases. The CDR3: CASSIVGQGPGEQFF. The DNA of the CDR3 is TGTGCCAGTAGTATAGTTGGACAGGGACCTGGTGAGCAGTTCTTC.

CDR3 DNA sequence: TGTGCCAGCAGCGACAGGGGCGCGGGGAATGAAAAACTGTTTTTT. Translated, it gives CASSDRGAGNEKLFF. The rearrangement joins TRBV5-4 to TRBJ1-4; 8 bases match TRBD1. There are 15 residues in the CDR3. Looked up from germline, CDR1 is SGHNT and CDR2 is YYREEE (reference sequence). Trimming at V came to 4 bases and at J to 5 bases, leaving 7 bases not matched to a gene.

V and J are TRBV30 and TRBJ2-7, with TRBD1 matching 10 bases. Germline V lookup: CDR1 GTSNPN, CDR2 SVGIG (reference sequence). The CDR3 is 14 amino acids. Trimming at V came to 3 bases and at J to 5 bases, leaving 7 bases not matched to a gene. The CDR3 loop reads CAWREGQGPHEQYF. In DNA form, the CDR3 reads TGTGCCTGGAGGGAGGGACAGGGGCCCCACGAGCAGTACTTC. The whole variable domain, filled in from reference TRBV30 and TRBJ2-7, reads SQTIHQWPATLVQPVGSPLSLECTVEGTSNPNLYWYRQAAGRGLQLLFYSVGIGQISSEVPQNLSASRPQDRQFILSSKKLLLSDSGFYLCAWREGQGPHEQYFGPGTRLTVT.

The V gene is TRBV7-2, the J gene TRBJ1-4; perhaps TRBD1 as D (5 bases). This CDR3 contains 18 residues. Germline V gene lookup returns CDR1 SGHTA and CDR2 FQGNSA. V was cut by 1 base and J by 2 bases, with 17 bases left in between. The CDR3 loop reads CASSLVGGGGRTNEKLFF. The DNA for the CDR3 is TGTGCCAGCAGCTTAGTGGGCGGGGGAGGAAGGACTAATGAAAAACTGTTTTTT.

The rearrangement uses TRBV29-1 and TRBJ2-5; TRBD1 agrees at 8 bases. The CDR3 is 13 residues long. Germline CDR1 is SQVTM and CDR2 is ANQGSEA. J was trimmed by 4 bases and V by 8 bases; bases with no gene match: 9. CDR3 amino acids: CSTDRGRGETQYF. In DNA, the CDR3 is TGCAGCACCGACAGGGGAAGAGGAGAGACCCAGTACTTC. The full variable domain, its missing parts supplied by reference TRBV29-1 and TRBJ2-5, is SAVISQKPSRDICQRGTSLTIQCQVDSQVTMMFWYRQQPGQSLTLIATANQGSEATYESGFVIDKFPISRPNLTFSTLTVSNMSPEDSSIYLCSTDRGRGETQYFGPGTRLLVL.

The J gene is TRBJ2-1, the V gene TRBV2, with D perhaps matching TRBD2 (5 bases). This CDR3 has 17 residues. The germline V and J ends were trimmed by 1 base and 9 bases, with 22 bases remaining between them. Germline assignment: CDR1 SNHLY and CDR2 FYNNEI. The CDR3 spells CASSEEESGGVGSEQFF. The CDR3 nucleotides are TGTGCCAGCAGTGAAGAAGAATCGGGTGGAGTGGGGAGTGAGCAGTTCTTC.

The chain couples TRBV19 to TRBJ2-1; 9 nucleotides align to TRBD2. Germline CDR1 is LNHDA and CDR2 is SQIVND (reference sequence). After removal of 2 bases from V and 5 bases from J, the junction contained 4 bases not matched to a gene. This CDR3 is built from 15 residues. CDR3 nucleotides: TGTGCCAGTAGTATAAGTAGCGGGAGAAACAATGAGCAGTTCTTC. Translating it yields CASSISSGRNNEQFF.